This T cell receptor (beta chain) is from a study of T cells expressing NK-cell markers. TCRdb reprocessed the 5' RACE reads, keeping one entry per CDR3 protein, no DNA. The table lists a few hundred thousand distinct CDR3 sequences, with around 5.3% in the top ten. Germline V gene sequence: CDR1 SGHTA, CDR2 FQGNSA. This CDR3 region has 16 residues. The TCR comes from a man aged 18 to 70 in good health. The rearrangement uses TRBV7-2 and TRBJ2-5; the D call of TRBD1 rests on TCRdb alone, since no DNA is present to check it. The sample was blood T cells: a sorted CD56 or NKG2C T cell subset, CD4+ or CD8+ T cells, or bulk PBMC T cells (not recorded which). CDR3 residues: CASSPQGAPSFGTQYF.